Listed here are 30 T cell receptor beta chains from one sample, sequenced in a study of blood T cell repertoires in COVID-19. This table comes from immunoSEQ multiplex PCR, and its TCRdb copy is limited to in-frame clones, with some not included. The sample has fewer than 350,000 clones; 88% are singletons. Material: peripheral blood. These TCRs come from a young man with active or convalescent COVID-19.

For this clone: The sample carries other DNA sequences with the same CDR3. The chain couples TRBV9 to TRBJ2-1; 9 nucleotides agree with TRBD2. J gave up 7 bases and V 0 bases, and 5 bases lay outside the gene matches. The germline CDR1 and CDR2 sequences are SGDLS and YYNGEE. CDR3 size: 15 residues. CDR3 nucleotides: TGTGCCAGCAGCGTAGTGGCGGGGGGGCTTAATGAGCAGTTCTTC. As protein: CASSVVAGGLNEQFF. Variable domain in full (rest from reference TRBV9 and TRBJ2-1): DSGVTQTPKHLITATGQRVTLRCSPRSGDLSVYWYQQSLDQGLQFLIQYYNGEERAKGNILERFSAQQFPDLHSELNLSSLELGDSALYFCASSVVAGGLNEQFFGPGTRLTVL.

The chain joins TRBV4-1 to TRBJ1-4; 8 bases fit TRBD1. The V segment lost 2 bases and the J segment 2 bases; nucleotides outside the gene matches: 4. From germline, CDR1 is MGHRA and CDR2 YSYEKL. The CDR3 runs 16 residues. The chain's CDR3 is CASSQTGGWTNEKLFF. CDR3 sequence (DNA): TGCGCCAGCAGCCAAACAGGGGGTTGGACTAATGAAAAACTGTTTTTT.

This sequence joins TRBV9 and TRBJ1-6; D is possibly TRBD1 (5 bases). Germline V gene lookup returns CDR1 SGDLS and CDR2 YYNGEE. This CDR3 region has 16 residues. Trimming took 4 bases from V and 0 from J, leaving 11 bases between them. This chain's CDR3 is CASSPGHGSYNSPLHF. The CDR3 DNA is TGTGCCAGCAGCCCAGGACATGGCTCCTATAATTCACCCCTCCACTTT.

This chain links TRBV18 with TRBJ1-5; the match to TRBD1 covers 10 bases. The CDR3 consists of 15 residues. V was pared by 5 bases and J by 4 bases, with 5 bases of the junction left unmatched. Germline CDR1 is KGHSH and CDR2 is LQKENI. CDR3 bases: TGTGCCAGCTCAAGGGACAGGGGAGCGAATCAGCCCCAGCATTTT. It codes for CASSRDRGANQPQHF.

The chain recombines TRBV9 with TRBJ2-3; 14 bases match TRBD2. There are 15 residues in the CDR3. V shed 0 bases, J shed 6 bases, and the junction held 0 bases outside the gene matches. Germline V gene lookup returns CDR1 SGDLS and CDR2 YYNGEE. Here the CDR3 DNA reads TGTGCCAGCAGCGTAGGGACTAGCGGGAGGGATACGCAGTATTTT. Its protein is CASSVGTSGRDTQYF. Looking up the rest from reference TRBV9 and TRBJ2-3 gives the full variable domain: DSGVTQTPKHLITATGQRVTLRCSPRSGDLSVYWYQQSLDQGLQFLIQYYNGEERAKGNILERFSAQQFPDLHSELNLSSLELGDSALYFCASSVGTSGRDTQYFGPGTRLTVL.

The chain joins TRBV5-4 to TRBJ1-2, with a weak D call TRBD1 (6 bases). The CDR3 is made up of 15 amino acids. The germline CDR1 and CDR2 sequences are SGHNT and YYREEE (reference sequence). V lost 0 bases and J 3 bases, leaving 12 bases between the germline ends. The CDR3 DNA is TGTGCCAGCAGCTTGGGGCAGGGGTGGGACTATGGCTACACCTTC. It codes for CASSLGQGWDYGYTF. Based on the CDR3 plus reference TRBV5-4 and TRBJ1-2, the full variable domain is ETGVTQSPTHLIKTRGQQVTLRCSSQSGHNTVSWYQQALGQGPQFIFQYYREEENGRGNFPPRFSGLQFPNYSSELNVNALELDDSALYLCASSLGQGWDYGYTFGSGTRLTVV.

The V call is TRBV29-1, the J call TRBJ1-1; a possible D gene is TRBD1 (6 bases). In germline, CDR1 is SQVTM, CDR2 ANQGSEA. The CDR3 runs 14 residues. V shed 6 bases and J shed 2 bases, with 16 bases lying between them. The CDR3 loop reads CSVMGTQENTEAFF. For the CDR3, the DNA is TGCAGCGTGATGGGGACACAAGAAAACACTGAAGCTTTCTTT.

The chain recombines TRBV5-4 with TRBJ2-2; 7 bases fit TRBD1. The CDR3 is 15 residues long. Germline CDR1 reads SGHNT; CDR2 reads YYREEE (reference sequence). V was pared by 1 base and J by 5 bases, with 5 bases of the junction left unmatched. CDR3 nucleotide sequence: TGTGCCAGCAGCTTGCCGGGACAGAGTACCGGGGAGCTGTTTTTT. It codes for CASSLPGQSTGELFF.

This clone was found once. The V call is TRBV7-3, the J call TRBJ1-3; perhaps TRBD1 as D (6 bases). CDR1 and CDR2 from the germline V gene are SGHTA and FQGTGA. The CDR3 sequence is 15 residues long. The V and J ends lost 4 bases and 9 bases respectively, with 19 bases between them. For the CDR3, the DNA is TGTGCCAGCAGCTCCTCCGGGACATTCGGTGTCACCATATATTTT. It encodes CASSSSGTFGVTIYF.

The chain recombines TRBV4-1 with TRBJ2-5; D possibly uses TRBD1 or TRBD2 (5 bases each). V lost 10 bases and J lost 4, with 19 bases in between. Germline CDR1 is MGHRA and CDR2 is YSYEKL. The CDR3 extends over 14 amino acids. DNA for the CDR3: TGCGCCACCAGGGAGACACGGGGTCGAGAGACCCAGTACTTC. It is translated as CATRETRGRETQYF.

The chain has TRBV27 and TRBJ2-3; a possible D gene is TRBD2 (5 bases). V was pared by 3 bases and J by 0 bases, with 16 bases between. This CDR3 comprises 17 residues. CDR1 is MNHEY, CDR2 SMNVEV, per germline (reference sequence). The DNA of the CDR3 is TGTGCCAGCAGTTTTGAAGGCGGGTTTACTAGCACAGATACGCAGTATTTT. It encodes CASSFEGGFTSTDTQYF.

The DNA of the CDR3 is TGTGCCAGCACAAGGAAGGGGGGGGCCGGGGAGCTGTTTTTT. Protein product: CASTRKGGAGELFF. The rearrangement uses TRBV2 and TRBJ2-2; TRBD2 is a possible D gene (7 bases). Trimming removed 7 bases at V and 6 bases at J, with 15 bases between. Germline V gene data show CDR1 as SNHLY and CDR2 as FYNNEI. This CDR3 is 14 amino acids long.

This chain links TRBV10-3 with TRBJ2-3; 9 bases are a match to TRBD1. This CDR3 has 13 amino acids. V lost 7 bases, J lost 6 bases, and 5 bases stayed unmatched. Germline V gene sequence: CDR1 ENHRY, CDR2 SYGVKD. The CDR3 protein is CAIKTGGLDTQYF. CDR3 nucleotide sequence: TGTGCCATCAAAACAGGGGGCTTGGATACGCAGTATTTT.

The V and J genes are TRBV6-5 and TRBJ1-2, with TRBD1 as a possible D gene (6 bases). Trimming shortened V by 6 bases and J by 1 base, and 15 bases separated the two germline ends. The CDR3 covers 15 residues. CDR1 and CDR2 from the germline V gene are MNHEY and SVGAGI. CDR3 sequence: CASRKEDSYNYGYTF. CDR3 DNA sequence: TGTGCCAGCAGGAAGGAGGACAGCTATAACTATGGCTACACCTTC.

The chain joins TRBV7-2 to TRBJ2-3; D is unclear. V was clipped by 1 base and J by 0 bases, with 8 bases between them. The germline CDR1 and CDR2 sequences are SGHTA and FQGNSA. The CDR3 length is 15 residues. The CDR3 here is CASSLDGSSTDTQYF. The DNA for the CDR3 is TGTGCCAGCAGCTTAGACGGTTCTAGCACAGATACGCAGTATTTT. The whole variable domain, filled in from reference TRBV7-2 and TRBJ2-3, reads GAGVSQSPSNKVTEKGKDVELRCDPISGHTALYWYRQSLGQGLEFLIYFQGNSAPDKSGLPSDRFSAERTGGSVSTLTIQRTQQEDSAVYLCASSLDGSSTDTQYFGPGTRLTVL.

The chain is built from TRBV13 and TRBJ2-7; TRBD2 matches 12 bases. Germline CDR1 PRHDT, CDR2 FYEKMQ (reference sequence). This CDR3 contains 16 residues. V lost 0 bases and J lost 1; bases outside the gene matches: 1. Written as DNA, the CDR3 is TGTGCCAGCAGCTTAGGGACTAGCGGGGGATCCTACGAGCAGTACTTC. Its translation is CASSLGTSGGSYEQYF.

The rearrangement links TRBV12-5 to TRBJ2-1, with TRBD1 matching over 8 bases. Trimming took 5 bases from V and 6 from J; bases not matched to a gene: 24. This CDR3 region has 20 residues. Germline V gene data show CDR1 as LGHNT and CDR2 as FRNRAP. DNA of the CDR3: TGTGCTAGTGGTATTCCCCGGACAGGGATACGCGTCCACACTACCAATGAGCAGTTCTTC. It encodes CASGIPRTGIRVHTTNEQFF.

The chain has TRBV19 and TRBJ1-5; D not certain. Trimming shortened V by 4 bases and J by 3 bases, and 10 bases separated the two germline ends. The CDR3 consists of 14 residues. Germline V gene lookup returns CDR1 LNHDA and CDR2 SQIVND (reference sequence). DNA of the CDR3: TGTGCCAGTAGTAACCCCGGGTTCAATCAGCCCCAGCATTTT. Residues: CASSNPGFNQPQHF.

The J gene is TRBJ1-2, the V gene TRBV27; D ambiguous. There are 15 residues in the CDR3. The ends were cut back, 4 bases at V and 4 bases at J, with 16 bases in the middle. Germline assignment: CDR1 MNHEY and CDR2 SMNVEV (reference sequence). The CDR3 is CASSYTPADFYGYTF. The CDR3 nucleotides are TGTGCCAGCAGTTATACCCCCGCAGACTTCTATGGCTACACCTTC.

The rearrangement joins TRBV4-1 to TRBJ1-2; 10 positions match TRBD1. The J segment lost 9 bases and the V segment lost 4 bases, leaving 11 bases of the junction unmatched. Germline V gene lookup returns CDR1 MGHRA and CDR2 YSYEKL. The CDR3 has 15 residues. The CDR3 protein is CASSPFTGQGKSYTF. Written as DNA, the CDR3 is TGCGCCAGCAGCCCTTTTACGGGACAGGGGAAGAGCTACACCTTC.

J is TRBJ1-2 and V is TRBV25-1; weak D call: TRBD1 (6 bases). Germline V lookup: CDR1 MGHDK, CDR2 SYGVNS. CDR3 length: 14 residues. Trimming took off 4 bases at V and 1 base at J, with 10 bases between the two ends. CDR3 in DNA: TGTGCCAGCAGTGCTGACAGGTATAACTATGGCTACACCTTC. Translated, it gives CASSADRYNYGYTF.

This chain links TRBV9 with TRBJ2-7; possible D gene TRBD2, 5 bases. Germline V gene data show CDR1 as SGDLS and CDR2 as YYNGEE. V was shortened by 4 bases and J by 0 bases, with 11 bases between the two germline ends. This CDR3 is built from 14 residues. The CDR3 loop is CASSPSGISYEQYF. The CDR3 DNA follows: TGTGCCAGCAGCCCCAGCGGAATCTCCTACGAGCAGTACTTC.

This rearrangement joins TRBV7-6 to TRBJ1-1; 9 bases are shared with TRBD1. CDR1 and CDR2 from the germline V gene are SGHVS and FNYEAQ. Trimming at V came to 7 bases and at J to 11 bases, leaving 8 bases not matched to a gene. The CDR3 is 12 amino acids. CDR3 in DNA: TGTGCCAGCATCGGGACAGGGTTTCGGGCTTTCTTT. It encodes CASIGTGFRAFF. Full variable domain (missing parts from reference TRBV7-6 and TRBJ1-1): GAGVSQSPRYKVTKRGQDVALRCDPISGHVSLYWYRQALGQGPEFLTYFNYEAQQDKSGLPNDRFSAERPEGSISTLTIQRTEQRDSAMYRCASIGTGFRAFFGQGTRLTVV.

The rearrangement joins TRBV9 to TRBJ1-4; D perhaps matches TRBD1 (6 bases). Looked up from germline, CDR1 is SGDLS and CDR2 is YYNGEE. Trimming left V 0 bases short and J 4 bases short, with 10 bases between. There are 15 residues in the CDR3. CDR3 coding DNA: TGTGCCAGCAGCGTAGAGGGGGGGCTTAATGAAAAACTGTTTTTT. Amino acid sequence: CASSVEGGLNEKLFF.

With regard to this clone: Within the sample, other DNA sequences also encode this same CDR3. This chain links TRBV5-1 with TRBJ2-5, with 13 nucleotides matching TRBD2. CDR1 is SGHRS and CDR2 is YFSETQ in the germline V gene. This CDR3 region has 15 residues. V lost 0 bases and J lost 4; bases outside the gene matches: 0. The DNA for the CDR3 is TGCGCCAGCAGCTTGGGACTAGCGGGGGGAGAGACCCAGTACTTC. Translated, it gives CASSLGLAGGETQYF.

This chain links TRBV5-1 with TRBJ2-7; D unresolved. The CDR3 consists of 14 residues. Trimming took off 5 bases at V and 5 bases at J, with 17 bases between the two ends. Germline V gene lookup returns CDR1 SGHRS and CDR2 YFSETQ. CDR3 sequence: CASRLNSPLDEQYF. CDR3 sequence (DNA): TGCGCCAGCAGGCTTAACTCCCCCTTGGACGAGCAGTACTTC.

The CDR3 sequence is CASPRQETQYF. The DNA of the CDR3 is TGTGCCAGCCCCCGCCAAGAGACCCAGTACTTC. The chain couples TRBV14 to TRBJ2-5; D gene uncertain. From germline, CDR1 is SGHDN and CDR2 FVKESK. The CDR3 loop spans 11 amino acids. The ends were cut back, 8 bases at V and 1 base at J, with 5 bases in the middle. Supplemented by reference TRBV14 and TRBJ2-5, the full variable domain reads EAGVTQFPSHSVIEKGQTVTLRCDPISGHDNLYWYRRVMGKEIKFLLHFVKESKQDESGMPNNRFLAERTGGTYSTLKVQPAELEDSGVYFCASPRQETQYFGPGTRLLVL.

V is TRBV5-5 and J is TRBJ1-2; 7 nucleotides line up with TRBD1. Germline lookup yields CDR1 SGHKS and CDR2 YYEKEE (reference sequence). The length of the CDR3 is 15 residues. After removal of 4 bases from V and 3 bases from J, the junction contained 9 bases not matched to a gene. The CDR3 reads CASSHEGALYYGYTF. For the CDR3, the DNA is TGTGCCAGCAGCCACGAGGGGGCGTTGTACTATGGCTACACCTTC.

The chain recombines TRBV5-1 with TRBJ2-2; TRBD2 aligns across 13 bases. Unmatched junction bases numbered 8, after V lost 4 bases and J lost 5 bases. Germline V gene data show CDR1 as SGHRS and CDR2 as YFSETQ. This CDR3 spans 17 amino acids. The chain's CDR3 is CASSPQLAGGPTGELFF. The CDR3 nucleotides read TGCGCCAGCAGCCCGCAACTAGCGGGGGGGCCTACCGGGGAGCTGTTTTTT.

The genes are TRBV28 and TRBJ1-1, with a possible D match to TRBD1 (6 bases). The CDR3 contains 14 residues. V was cut by 4 bases and J by 7 bases, with 16 bases left in between. Looked up from germline, CDR1 is MDHEN and CDR2 is SYDVKM. CDR3 sequence reads: CASSSEGVRVEAFF. DNA of the CDR3: TGTGCCAGCAGTTCCGAGGGGGTACGGGTTGAAGCTTTCTTT.